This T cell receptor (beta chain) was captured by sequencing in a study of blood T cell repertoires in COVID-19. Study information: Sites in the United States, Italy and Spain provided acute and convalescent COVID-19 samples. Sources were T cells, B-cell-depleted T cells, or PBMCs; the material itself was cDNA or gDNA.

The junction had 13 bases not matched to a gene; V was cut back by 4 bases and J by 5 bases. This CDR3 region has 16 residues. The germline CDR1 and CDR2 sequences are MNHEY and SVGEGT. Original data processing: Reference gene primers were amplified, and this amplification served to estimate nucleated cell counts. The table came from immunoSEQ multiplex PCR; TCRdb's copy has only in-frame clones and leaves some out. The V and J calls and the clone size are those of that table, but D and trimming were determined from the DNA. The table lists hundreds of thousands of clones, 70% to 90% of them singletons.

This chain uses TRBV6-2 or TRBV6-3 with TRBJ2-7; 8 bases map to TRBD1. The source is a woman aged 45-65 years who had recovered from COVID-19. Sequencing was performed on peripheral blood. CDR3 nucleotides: TGTGCCAGCAGTTCGGCGGTAGACAGGGGCGTGGACGAGCAGTACTTC. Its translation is CASSSAVDRGVDEQYF.